The 24 T cell receptor beta chains in this list originate from one sample, sequenced in a study of cytomegalovirus exposure and HLA in healthy donors. The PCR used 60 Vbeta and 13 Jbeta primers. This table comes from immunoSEQ multiplex PCR, and its TCRdb copy is limited to in-frame clones, with some not included. The repertoire holds around 130,000 clones, approximately 80% seen once, with around 1.2% in the top ten. The sample was PBMCs. Receptors were obtained from a middle-aged man in good health and CMV-seronegative.

V gene TRBV10-3 combines with J gene TRBJ1-1; no definite D call. The CDR3 sequence is 12 residues long. Trimming took 2 bases from V and 7 from J, leaving 8 bases between them. CDR1 and CDR2 (germline): ENHRY, SYGVKD. In DNA, the CDR3 is TGTGCCATCAGTGAGGGGGAGTATGAAGCTTTCTTT. Amino acid sequence: CAISEGEYEAFF.

V is TRBV28 and J is TRBJ2-7, with 12 bases identical to TRBD2. CDR3 size: 14 residues. The junction had 7 bases not matched to a gene; V was cut back by 6 bases and J by 7 bases. The germline V gene encodes CDR1 MDHEN and CDR2 SYDVKM. CDR3 loop: CASSLGTSGLEQYF. The CDR3 DNA is TGTGCCAGCAGCCTCGGGACTAGCGGGTTGGAGCAGTACTTC.

The chain carries TRBV19 and TRBJ1-5, with 10 bases that match TRBD1. Germline assignment: CDR1 LNHDA and CDR2 SQIVND (reference sequence). With 3 bases clipped from V and 5 bases from J, the junction kept 10 bases outside the gene matches. The CDR3 is 17 amino acids. CDR3 sequence reads: CASSMSASTGGYQPQHF. CDR3 coding DNA: TGTGCCAGTAGTATGTCCGCTTCGACAGGGGGCTATCAGCCCCAGCATTTT.

The V call is TRBV10-1, the J call TRBJ2-5, with TRBD1 matching 9 bases. The CDR3 runs 15 residues. From germline, CDR1 is WNHNN and CDR2 SYGVQD (reference sequence). After removal of 3 bases from V and 5 bases from J, the junction contained 7 bases not matched to a gene. The CDR3 sequence: CASSEGTGNLETQYF. DNA of the CDR3: TGCGCCAGCAGTGAAGGGACAGGGAATCTCGAGACCCAGTACTTC.

The V call is TRBV10-1, the J call TRBJ2-1; TRBD2 agrees at 11 bases. This CDR3 comprises 16 residues. Losses at the gene ends were 3 bases for V and 6 bases for J; bases not matched to a gene: 7. CDR1 is WNHNN and CDR2 is SYGVQD in the germline V gene (reference sequence). CDR3 DNA: TGCGCCAGCAGTGACGTTACTAGCGGGAGTTTCAATGAGCAGTTCTTC. This gives the protein CASSDVTSGSFNEQFF.

The J gene is TRBJ1-5, the V gene TRBV6-1; weak D call: TRBD1 (5 bases). This CDR3 is built from 14 residues. CDR1 is MNHNS and CDR2 is SASEGT in the germline V gene. Trimming took 4 bases from V and 6 from J, leaving 13 bases between them. The CDR3 loop is CASSARRAVQPQHF. CDR3 nucleotide sequence: TGTGCCAGCAGTGCTCGCAGGGCCGTTCAGCCCCAGCATTTT.

The chain links TRBV4-3 to TRBJ2-5, with D possibly matching TRBD1 (6 bases). The length of the CDR3 is 14 residues. The germline CDR1 and CDR2 sequences are LGHNA and YSLEER. The V end was cut by 4 bases, the J end by 5 bases, with 14 bases between. The CDR3 DNA reads as TGCGCCAGCAGCCGAGAGCCCAGGGGTGAGACCCAGTACTTC. Translated, it gives CASSREPRGETQYF.

The count of this clone is one. V and J are TRBV28 and TRBJ2-7; 15 bases align to TRBD2. The CDR3 has 17 amino acids. J gave up 5 bases and V 6 bases, and 11 bases lay outside the gene matches. Germline V lookup: CDR1 MDHEN, CDR2 SYDVKM. Here the CDR3 DNA reads TGTGCCAGCAGCGCTTCCCCGGGACTAGCGGGAGGTAACGAGCAGTACTTC. This translates into CASSASPGLAGGNEQYF.

The chain carries TRBV7-2 and TRBJ2-7; 11 nucleotides match TRBD2. The trim removed 5 bases at V and 3 bases at J, leaving 9 bases unmatched. This CDR3 spans 16 amino acids. Germline V gene lookup returns CDR1 SGHTA and CDR2 FQGNSA. Here the CDR3 DNA reads TGTGCCAGCAGCCAGACTTCTAGCGGGAGGTTCTACGAGCAGTACTTC. It yields the protein CASSQTSSGRFYEQYF. Supplemented by reference TRBV7-2 and TRBJ2-7, the full variable domain reads GAGVSQSPSNKVTEKGKDVELRCDPISGHTALYWYRQSLGQGLEFLIYFQGNSAPDKSGLPSDRFSAERTGGSVSTLTIQRTQQEDSAVYLCASSQTSSGRFYEQYFGPGTRLTVT.

This sequence joins TRBV11-2 and TRBJ2-5; 9 nucleotides line up with TRBD1. The ends lost 1 base at V and 4 bases at J; junction bases unmatched: 10. CDR3 size: 17 residues. Germline CDR1 SGHAT, CDR2 FQNNGV. CDR3 bases: TGTGCCAGCAGCTTAGGGCTTCCGGGACAGGGAACAGAGACCCAGTACTTC. It encodes CASSLGLPGQGTETQYF.

This clone was recorded only once. This chain uses TRBV5-1 with TRBJ2-3; TRBD1 might be the D (6 bases). The V end lost 1 base, the J end lost 1 base, and 13 bases lay between the germline ends. The V gene's germline CDR1 is SGHRS and CDR2 YFSETQ. The CDR3 is 16 amino acids. The CDR3 sequence: CASSLRVRGGTDTQYF. CDR3 nucleotide sequence: TGCGCCAGCAGCTTGCGTGTCAGGGGAGGCACAGATACGCAGTATTTT.

Concerning this clone itself: The CDR3 ends on some other residue instead of the conserved phenylalanine or tryptophan, so this is likely a read error. This rearrangement joins TRBV29-1 to TRBJ2-4; TRBD1 is a possible D gene (6 bases). The CDR3 consists of 15 residues. Germline V gene data show CDR1 as SQVTM and CDR2 as ANQGSEA. V was shortened by 6 bases and J by 1 base, with 16 bases between the two germline ends. The CDR3 DNA follows: TGCAGCGTCGCGCCGACAGGATTTGCCAAAAACATTCAGTACCTC. As protein: CSVAPTGFAKNIQYL.

The genes are TRBV27 and TRBJ2-3, with TRBD2 matching 10 bases. Losses at the gene ends were 0 bases for V and 7 bases for J; bases not matched to a gene: 7. Germline V gene sequence: CDR1 MNHEY, CDR2 SMNVEV (reference sequence). The CDR3 is 16 amino acids. The chain's CDR3 is CASSLSMGLATNTQYF. CDR3 in DNA: TGTGCCAGCAGTTTATCGATGGGACTAGCGACCAATACGCAGTATTTT.

The chain carries TRBV9 and TRBJ1-5; the match to TRBD1 covers 10 bases. Trimming cost V 0 bases and J 2 bases; bases outside gene matches: 2. CDR1 and CDR2 from the germline V gene are SGDLS and YYNGEE. CDR3 length: 16 amino acids. CDR3 loop: CASSVDGTGGNQPQHF. The CDR3 bases are TGTGCCAGCAGCGTAGACGGGACAGGGGGCAATCAGCCCCAGCATTTT.

This sequence joins TRBV28 and TRBJ2-5; 8 positions agree with TRBD1. The V segment lost 5 bases and the J segment 5 bases; nucleotides outside the gene matches: 4. This CDR3 has 13 residues. The V gene's germline CDR1 is MDHEN and CDR2 SYDVKM. The CDR3 nucleotides are TGTGCCAGCAGTCCAGGGGGCGGGGAGACCCAGTACTTC. Its translation is CASSPGGGETQYF. The full variable domain, rest sourced from reference TRBV28 and TRBJ2-5, is DVKVTQSSRYLVKRTGEKVFLECVQDMDHENMFWYRQDPGLGLRLIYFSYDVKMKEKGDIPEGYSVSREKKERFSLILESASTNQTSMYLCASSPGGGETQYFGPGTRLLVL.

V is TRBV28 and J is TRBJ1-1, with D possibly being TRBD1 (6 bases). The V gene lost 6 bases and the J gene lost 7 bases, with 9 bases spanning the gap. There are 11 residues in the CDR3. Germline V gives CDR1 MDHEN, CDR2 SYDVKM. CDR3 DNA sequence: TGTGCCAGCAGACTGGACAGTGAAGCTTTCTTT. Translating gives CASRLDSEAFF. The whole variable domain, remainder taken from reference TRBV28 and TRBJ1-1, is DVKVTQSSRYLVKRTGEKVFLECVQDMDHENMFWYRQDPGLGLRLIYFSYDVKMKEKGDIPEGYSVSREKKERFSLILESASTNQTSMYLCASRLDSEAFFGQGTRLTVV.

In this sample, this clone turned up a few times. V gene TRBV2 combines with J gene TRBJ1-1; no clear D gene. The germline gives CDR1 SNHLY, CDR2 FYNNEI. The CDR3 sequence is 14 residues long. V gave up 4 bases and J gave up 4 bases, with 13 bases separating them. CDR3 bases: TGTGCCAGCAGTGGCCCGAGCCGCGGCACTGAAGCTTTCTTT. This gives the protein CASSGPSRGTEAFF.

The chain links TRBV5-1 to TRBJ1-2; 10 positions match TRBD1. With V trimmed by 4 bases and J by 8 bases, 5 bases remained unmatched. The CDR3 has 13 amino acids. Germline values: CDR1 SGHRS, CDR2 YFSETQ. The CDR3 coding sequence is TGCGCCAGCAGCCCGACAGGGGGCAGGGGCTACACCTTC. The encoded protein is CASSPTGGRGYTF. The full variable domain, with the rest looked up from reference TRBV5-1 and TRBJ1-2, is KAGVTQTPRYLIKTRGQQVTLSCSPISGHRSVSWYQQTPGQGLQFLFEYFSETQRNKGNFPGRFSGRQFSNSRSEMNVSTLELGDSALYLCASSPTGGRGYTFGSGTRLTVV.

V and J are TRBV4-2 and TRBJ2-3; D call uncertain. This CDR3 comprises 16 residues. The V gene's germline CDR1 is LGHNA and CDR2 YNFKEQ. Trimming shortened V by 0 bases and J by 1 base, and 11 bases separated the two germline ends. DNA of the CDR3: TGTGCCAGCAGCCAAGAGAATCAAGCCCGCACAGATACGCAGTATTTT. This gives the protein CASSQENQARTDTQYF.

This sequence joins TRBV2 and TRBJ2-3, with 9 bases identical to TRBD1. Germline lookup yields CDR1 SNHLY and CDR2 FYNNEI. The CDR3 loop spans 14 amino acids. J was trimmed by 6 bases and V by 8 bases; bases with no gene match: 9. This chain's CDR3 is CASAYRGREDTQYF. The CDR3 DNA follows: TGTGCCAGCGCTTACAGGGGGCGCGAGGATACGCAGTATTTT.

The J gene is TRBJ2-5, the V gene TRBV30; TRBD2 matches at 7 bases. This CDR3 is 14 amino acids long. Trimming took 0 bases from V and 3 from J; bases not matched to a gene: 4. Germline V lookup: CDR1 GTSNPN, CDR2 SVGIG (reference sequence). The CDR3 DNA reads TGTGCCTGGAGTGTCTCCGCGGGGGAAGAGACCCAGTACTTC. Its protein is CAWSVSAGEETQYF.

V gene TRBV11-1 combines with J gene TRBJ2-1; the D gene is possibly TRBD2 (5 bases). Germline CDR1 reads SGHAT; CDR2 reads FQDESV (reference sequence). The length of the CDR3 is 13 residues. Trimming took 5 bases from V and 15 from J, leaving 20 bases between them. The DNA for the CDR3 is TGTGCCAGCAGCGCCCTAGCCCATTCCCCTTCGTTCTTC. As protein: CASSALAHSPSFF.

This chain joins TRBV7-2 and TRBJ1-1; D gene unclear. This CDR3 is built from 13 residues. Trimming left V 4 bases short and J 5 bases short, with 11 bases between. The germline CDR1 and CDR2 sequences are SGHTA and FQGNSA. The CDR3 DNA reads TGTGCCAGCAGCTCAGCCATTCGGACTGAAGCTTTCTTT. Translating gives CASSSAIRTEAFF.

V gene TRBV27 combines with J gene TRBJ1-2, with 11 bases fitting TRBD1. V lost 5 bases and J lost 6; bases outside the gene matches: 8. The germline gives CDR1 MNHEY, CDR2 SMNVEV (reference sequence). This CDR3 has 15 amino acids. The CDR3 coding sequence is TGTGCCAGCAGTCTCCGACGGACAGGGGGCGATGGCTACACCTTC. Translated, it gives CASSLRRTGGDGYTF.